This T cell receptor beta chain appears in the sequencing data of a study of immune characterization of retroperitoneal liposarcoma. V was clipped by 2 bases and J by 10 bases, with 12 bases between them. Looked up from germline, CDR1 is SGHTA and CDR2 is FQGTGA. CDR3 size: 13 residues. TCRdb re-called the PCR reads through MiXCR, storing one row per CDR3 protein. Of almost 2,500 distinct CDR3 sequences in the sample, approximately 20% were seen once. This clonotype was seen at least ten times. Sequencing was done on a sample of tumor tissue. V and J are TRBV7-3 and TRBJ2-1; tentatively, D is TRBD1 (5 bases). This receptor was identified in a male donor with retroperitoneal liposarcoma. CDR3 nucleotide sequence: TGTGCCAGCAGCTTAGGGGCAGCGAGGGAGCAGTTCTTC. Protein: CASSLGAAREQFF.